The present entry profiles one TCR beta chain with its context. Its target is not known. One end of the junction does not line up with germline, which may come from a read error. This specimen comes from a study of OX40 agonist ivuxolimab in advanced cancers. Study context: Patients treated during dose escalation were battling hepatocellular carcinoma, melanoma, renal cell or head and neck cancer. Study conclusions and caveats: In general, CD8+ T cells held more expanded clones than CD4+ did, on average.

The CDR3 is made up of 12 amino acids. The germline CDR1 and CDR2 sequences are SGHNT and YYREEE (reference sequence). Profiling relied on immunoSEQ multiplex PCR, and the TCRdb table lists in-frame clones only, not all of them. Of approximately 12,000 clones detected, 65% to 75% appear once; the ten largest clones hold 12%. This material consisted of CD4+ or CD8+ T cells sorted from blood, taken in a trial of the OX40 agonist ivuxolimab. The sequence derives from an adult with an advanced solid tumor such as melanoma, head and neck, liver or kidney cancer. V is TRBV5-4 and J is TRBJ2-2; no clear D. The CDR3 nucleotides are TGTGCCAGCAGCTTGAACTCCGGGGAGCTGTTTTTT. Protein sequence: CASSLNSGELFF. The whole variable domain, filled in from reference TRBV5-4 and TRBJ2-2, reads ETGVTQSPTHLIKTRGQQVTLRCSSQSGHNTVSWYQQALGQGPQFIFQYYREEENGRGNFPPRFSGLQFPNYSSELNVNALELDDSALYLCASSLNSGELFFGEGSRLTVL.